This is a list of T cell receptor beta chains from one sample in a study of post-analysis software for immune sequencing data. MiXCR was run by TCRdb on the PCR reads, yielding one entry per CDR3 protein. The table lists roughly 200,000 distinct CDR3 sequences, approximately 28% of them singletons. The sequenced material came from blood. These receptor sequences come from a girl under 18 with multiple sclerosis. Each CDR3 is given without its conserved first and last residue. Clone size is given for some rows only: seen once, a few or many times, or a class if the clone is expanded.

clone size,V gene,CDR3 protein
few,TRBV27,ASSLSWGILSYNEQF
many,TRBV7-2,ASSRQGTEQY
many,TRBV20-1,SAPEDGVSSYNEQF
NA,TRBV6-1,TSSDLGHVRNEQF
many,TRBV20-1,SARDRGKGPPYSYEQY
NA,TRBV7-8,ASSLGAGEAYEQY
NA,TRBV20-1,SARDRGTGELF
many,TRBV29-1,SVGRDREAQY
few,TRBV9,ASSGPYTDTQY
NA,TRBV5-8,ASIRTPQETQY
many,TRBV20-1,SQGSQMLRLTLQETQY
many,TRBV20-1,SARTGQGTYGYT
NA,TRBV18,ASSGMNTEAF
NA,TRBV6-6,ASSYGTVYNEQF
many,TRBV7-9,ASSLGQGLDEQF
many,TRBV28,ASSRGQSGKTKNIQY
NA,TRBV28,ASSQAAYEQY
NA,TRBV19,ASYRDSLNSPLH
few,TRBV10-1,ASSESGAAGELF
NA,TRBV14,ASSTLGGQGVNNEQF
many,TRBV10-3,AIAYIEGYGYT
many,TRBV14,ASSQFGQTYGYT
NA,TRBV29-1,SVLRLGNTEAF
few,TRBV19,ASSFSGGFLNQPQH
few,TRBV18,ASSPSGRNEQF
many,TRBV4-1,ASSHTGDQPQH
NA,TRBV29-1,SVQDIYGYT
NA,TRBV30,AWSGEFGTQY
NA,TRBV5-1,ASSGGGDTQY
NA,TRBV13,ASSKTGSSFVQY
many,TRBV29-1,SVDTGTSSSYNEQF
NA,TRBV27,ASRGLAGVDTQY
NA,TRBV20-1,SARDRGRNLYNEQY
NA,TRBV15,ATSRDGGSFRPGELF
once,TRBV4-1,ASSQGGGEAF
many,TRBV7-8,ASSFHRGGTKETQY
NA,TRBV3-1,ASSHFRKGTYNEQF
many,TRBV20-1,SAIEPGQGAVEQY
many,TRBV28,ASSSVTSGIAGTYEQY
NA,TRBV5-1,ASSLSRTVNTEAF
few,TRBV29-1,SVDNAILNTEAF
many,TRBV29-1,SVVGSSNQPQH
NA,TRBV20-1,SATMLLAGDTDTQY